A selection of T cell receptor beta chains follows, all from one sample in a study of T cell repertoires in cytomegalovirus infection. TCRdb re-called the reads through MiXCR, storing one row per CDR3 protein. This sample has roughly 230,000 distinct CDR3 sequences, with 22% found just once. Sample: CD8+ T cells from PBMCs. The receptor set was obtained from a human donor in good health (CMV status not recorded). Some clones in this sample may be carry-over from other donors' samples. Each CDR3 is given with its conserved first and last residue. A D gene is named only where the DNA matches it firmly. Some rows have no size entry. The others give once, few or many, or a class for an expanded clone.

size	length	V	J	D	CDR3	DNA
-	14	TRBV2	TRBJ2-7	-	CASRDRNTFGEQYF	TGTGCCAGCAGAGATAGAAATACTTTTGGCGAGCAGTACTTC
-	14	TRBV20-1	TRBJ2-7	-	CSARDPGTSYEQYF	TGCAGTGCTAGAGATCCGGGCACCTCCTACGAGCAGTACTTC
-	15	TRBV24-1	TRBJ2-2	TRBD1	CATRPTGKEPGELFF	TGTGCCACCAGACCGACAGGGAAAGAGCCCGGGGAGCTGTTTTTT
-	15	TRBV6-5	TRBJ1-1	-	CASSYGPRGDTEAFF	TGTGCCAGCAGTTACGGACCAAGGGGAGACACTGAAGCTTTCTTT
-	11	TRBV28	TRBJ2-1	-	CASSFRGEQFF	TGTGCCAGCAGTTTCCGAGGTGAGCAGTTCTTC
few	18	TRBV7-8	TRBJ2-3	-	CASSLPNLGWGLTDTQYF	TGTGCCAGCAGCTTGCCCAACCTGGGGTGGGGGCTAACAGATACGCAGTATTTT
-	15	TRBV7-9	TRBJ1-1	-	CASSFGTGIGTEAFF	TGTGCCAGCAGCTTCGGTACAGGGATTGGGACTGAAGCTTTCTTT
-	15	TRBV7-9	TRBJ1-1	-	CASMGRDTSNTEAFF	TGTGCCAGCATGGGGAGGGACACCTCGAACACTGAAGCTTTCTTT
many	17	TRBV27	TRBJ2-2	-	CASSPDQTGANTGELFF	TGTGCCAGCAGTCCCGATCAGACAGGCGCGAACACCGGGGAGCTGTTTTTT
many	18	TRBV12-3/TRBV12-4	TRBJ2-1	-	CASSLGWNPPRGNNEQFF	TGTGCCAGCAGTTTAGGCTGGAATCCCCCTCGGGGGAACAATGAGCAGTTCTTC
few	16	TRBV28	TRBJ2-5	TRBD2	CASSLWLAGGGETQYF	TGTGCCAGCAGTTTATGGTTGGCGGGGGGTGGGGAGACCCAGTACTTC
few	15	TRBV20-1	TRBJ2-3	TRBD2	CSAPLVAGGTDTQYF	TGCAGTGCCCCATTAGTGGCGGGGGGCACAGATACGCAGTATTTT
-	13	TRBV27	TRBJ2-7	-	CASSSTPSYEQYF	TGTGCCAGCAGTAGTACACCCTCCTACGAGCAGTACTTC
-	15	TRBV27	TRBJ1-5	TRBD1	CASSLTGGSYQPQHF	TGTGCCAGCAGTTTAACAGGGGGCTCATATCAGCCCCAGCATTTT
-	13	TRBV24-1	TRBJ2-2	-	CATSDLGTGELFF	TGTGCCACCAGTGATTTGGGAACCGGGGAGCTGTTTTTT
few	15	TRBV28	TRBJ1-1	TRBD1	CASSPLDRALPEAFF	TGTGCCAGCAGTCCTCTGGACAGGGCCCTGCCTGAAGCTTTCTTT
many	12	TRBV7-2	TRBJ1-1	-	CASSPWPGEAFF	TGTGCCAGCAGCCCATGGCCAGGTGAAGCTTTCTTT
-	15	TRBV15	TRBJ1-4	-	CATSRESLEGEKLFF	TGTGCCACCAGCAGAGAATCTTTGGAGGGTGAAAAACTGTTTTTT
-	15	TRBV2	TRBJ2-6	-	CASRATVSGANVLTF	TGTGCCAGCAGGGCGACAGTCTCTGGGGCCAACGTCCTGACTTTC
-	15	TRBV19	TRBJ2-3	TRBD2	CASADSSGSTDTQYF	TGTGCCAGTGCCGACTCTAGCGGGAGCACAGATACGCAGTATTTT
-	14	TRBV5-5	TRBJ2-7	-	CASSFIGSGYEQYF	TGTGCCAGCAGCTTCATAGGGAGTGGATACGAGCAGTACTTC
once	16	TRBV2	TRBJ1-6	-	CASSEAVRGIDSPLHF	TGTGCCAGCAGTGAAGCGGTTAGAGGGATCGATTCACCCCTCCACTTT
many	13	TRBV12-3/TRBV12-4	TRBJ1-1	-	CASRAGWGAEAFF	TGTGCCAGCAGGGCCGGTTGGGGGGCTGAAGCTTTCTTT
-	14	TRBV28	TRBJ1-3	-	CASSTGASGNTIYF	TGTGCCAGCAGTACAGGCGCCTCTGGAAACACCATATATTTT
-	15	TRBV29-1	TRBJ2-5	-	CSVEDLGMGQETQYF	TGCAGCGTTGAAGATCTGGGCATGGGACAAGAGACCCAGTACTTC
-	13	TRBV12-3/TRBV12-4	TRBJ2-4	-	CASSLAGVNIQYF	TGTGCCAGCAGTTTAGCGGGGGTAAACATTCAGTACTTC
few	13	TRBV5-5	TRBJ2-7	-	CASSLGQEREQYF	TGTGCCAGCAGCTTGGGGCAGGAGAGAGAGCAGTACTTC
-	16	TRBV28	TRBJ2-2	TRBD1	CASNIPGQGLAGELFF	TGTGCCAGCAACATCCCGGGACAGGGGTTGGCCGGGGAGCTGTTTTTT
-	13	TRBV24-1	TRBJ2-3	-	CATGGTVTDTQYF	TGTGCCACCGGGGGGACAGTCACAGATACGCAGTATTTT
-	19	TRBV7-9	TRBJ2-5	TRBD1	CASSLVAGTGGIPAETQYF	TGTGCCAGCAGCTTGGTCGCCGGGACAGGGGGAATCCCGGCGGAGACCCAGTACTTC
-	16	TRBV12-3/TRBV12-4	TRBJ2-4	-	CASSFDIQWAKNIQYF	TGTGCCAGCAGTTTCGACATCCAGTGGGCCAAAAACATTCAGTACTTC
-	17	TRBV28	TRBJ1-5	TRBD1	CASSVGQGAPSNQPQHF	TGTGCCAGCAGTGTGGGACAGGGGGCGCCCAGCAATCAGCCCCAGCATTTT
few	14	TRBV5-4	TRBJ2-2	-	CASSLEYGSGELFF	TGTGCCAGCAGCTTGGAATATGGTTCCGGGGAGCTGTTTTTT
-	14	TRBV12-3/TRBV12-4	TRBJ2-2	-	CASWQGTNTGELFF	TGTGCCAGCTGGCAGGGTACGAACACCGGGGAGCTGTTTTTT
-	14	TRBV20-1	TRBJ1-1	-	CSARDTPMNTEAFF	TGCAGTGCTAGAGACACCCCCATGAACACTGAAGCTTTCTTT
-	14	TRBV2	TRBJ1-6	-	CASSEGTEISPLHF	TGTGCCAGCAGTGAAGGGACAGAGATTTCACCCCTCCACTTT
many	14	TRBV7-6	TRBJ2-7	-	CASSSGRSSYEQYF	TGTGCCAGCAGCTCCGGCAGGAGCTCCTACGAGCAGTACTTC
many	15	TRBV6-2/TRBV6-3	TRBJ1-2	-	CASSSLDRLNYGYTF	TGTGCCAGCAGTTCCTTGGACAGACTTAACTATGGCTACACCTTC
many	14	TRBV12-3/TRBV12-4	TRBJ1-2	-	CASSLQGPNYGYTF	TGTGCCAGCAGTTTACAGGGGCCTAACTATGGCTACACCTTC
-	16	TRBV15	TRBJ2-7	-	CATSRVDGTPSGEQYF	TGTGCCACCAGCAGAGTAGACGGGACACCCTCAGGGGAGCAGTACTTC
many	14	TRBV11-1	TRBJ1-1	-	CASSAVQGSPEAFF	TGTGCCAGCAGCGCCGTTCAGGGATCCCCTGAAGCTTTCTTT
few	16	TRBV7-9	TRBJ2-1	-	CASSHGTQPSYNEQFF	TGTGCCAGCAGCCACGGGACACAACCATCCTACAATGAGCAGTTCTTC
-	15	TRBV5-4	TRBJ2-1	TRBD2	CASSFSGGAMPGQFF	TGTGCCAGCAGCTTTAGCGGGGGGGCCATGCCCGGCCAGTTCTTC
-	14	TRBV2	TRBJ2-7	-	CASSRDPPGYEQYF	TGTGCCAGCTCCCGGGACCCTCCAGGCTACGAGCAGTACTTC
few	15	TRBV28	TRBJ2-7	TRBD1	CASRIQGGFSYEQYF	TGTGCCAGCAGGATACAGGGGGGATTCTCCTACGAGCAGTACTTC
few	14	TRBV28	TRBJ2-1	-	CASSFRLNGAEQFF	TGTGCCAGCAGTTTTCGCCTTAATGGGGCTGAGCAGTTCTTC
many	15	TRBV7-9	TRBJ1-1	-	CASSLNRGGGTEAFF	TGTGCCAGCAGCTTAAACCGGGGGGGAGGGACTGAAGCTTTCTTT
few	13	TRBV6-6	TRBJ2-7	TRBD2	CASVAGLSYEQYF	TGTGCCAGCGTAGCGGGTTTGTCCTACGAGCAGTACTTC
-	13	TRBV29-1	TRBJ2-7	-	CSVGKGTIYEQYF	TGCAGCGTCGGAAAGGGGACCATCTACGAGCAGTACTTC
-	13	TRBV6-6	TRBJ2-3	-	CASSYPSEDTQYF	TGTGCCAGCAGTTACCCCTCTGAGGATACGCAGTATTTT
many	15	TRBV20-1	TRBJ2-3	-	CSAQRQGRGTDTQYF	TGCAGTGCGCAACGACAGGGGAGGGGGACAGATACGCAGTATTTT